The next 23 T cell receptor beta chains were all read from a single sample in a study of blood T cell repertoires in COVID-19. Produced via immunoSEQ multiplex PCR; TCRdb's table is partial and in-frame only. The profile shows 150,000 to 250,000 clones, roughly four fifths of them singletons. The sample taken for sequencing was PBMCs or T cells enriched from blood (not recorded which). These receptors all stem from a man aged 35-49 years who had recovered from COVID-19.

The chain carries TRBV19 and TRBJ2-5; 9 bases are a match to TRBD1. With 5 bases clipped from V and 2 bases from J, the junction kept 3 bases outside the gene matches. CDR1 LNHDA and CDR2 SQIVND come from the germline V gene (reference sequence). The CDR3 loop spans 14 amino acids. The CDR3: CASSAGQGQETQYF. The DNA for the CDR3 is TGTGCCAGTAGTGCGGGACAGGGACAAGAGACCCAGTACTTC.

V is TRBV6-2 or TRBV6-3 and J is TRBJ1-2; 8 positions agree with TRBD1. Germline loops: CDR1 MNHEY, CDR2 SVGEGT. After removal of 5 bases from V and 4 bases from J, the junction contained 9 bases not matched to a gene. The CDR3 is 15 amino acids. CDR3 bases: TGTGCCAGCAGTCCCCGGACAGGGACAGTCTATGGCTACACCTTC. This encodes CASSPRTGTVYGYTF.

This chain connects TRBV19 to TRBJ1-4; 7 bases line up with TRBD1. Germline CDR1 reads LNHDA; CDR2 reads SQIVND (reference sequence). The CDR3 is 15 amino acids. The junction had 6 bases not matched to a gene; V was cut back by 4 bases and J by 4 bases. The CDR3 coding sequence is TGTGCCAGTAGTACACGGACAGGATATAATGAAAAACTGTTTTTT. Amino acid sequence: CASSTRTGYNEKLFF.

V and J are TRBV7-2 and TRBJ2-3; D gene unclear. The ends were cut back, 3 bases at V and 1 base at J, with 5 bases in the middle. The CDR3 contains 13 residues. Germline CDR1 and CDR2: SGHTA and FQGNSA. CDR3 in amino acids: CASSFPRTDTQYF. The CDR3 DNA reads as TGTGCCAGCAGCTTCCCTCGCACAGATACGCAGTATTTT.

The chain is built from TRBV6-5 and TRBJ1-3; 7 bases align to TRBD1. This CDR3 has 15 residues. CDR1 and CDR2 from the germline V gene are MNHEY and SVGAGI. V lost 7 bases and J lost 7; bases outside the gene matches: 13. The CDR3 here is CASTVATGRVNTIYF. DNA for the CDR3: TGTGCCAGCACGGTCGCGACAGGGCGCGTGAACACCATATATTTT.

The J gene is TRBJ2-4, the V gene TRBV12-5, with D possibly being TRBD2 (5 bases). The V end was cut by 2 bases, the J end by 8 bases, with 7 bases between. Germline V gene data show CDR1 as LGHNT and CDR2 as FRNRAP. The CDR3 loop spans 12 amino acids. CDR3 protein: CASGLQRDIQYF. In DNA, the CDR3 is TGTGCTAGTGGTTTGCAGAGGGACATTCAGTACTTC.

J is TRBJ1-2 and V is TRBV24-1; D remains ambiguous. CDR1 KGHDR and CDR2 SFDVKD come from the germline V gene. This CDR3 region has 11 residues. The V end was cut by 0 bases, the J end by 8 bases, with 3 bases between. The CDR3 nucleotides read TGTGCCACCAGTGATTTGCGGGGCTACACCTTC. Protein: CATSDLRGYTF.

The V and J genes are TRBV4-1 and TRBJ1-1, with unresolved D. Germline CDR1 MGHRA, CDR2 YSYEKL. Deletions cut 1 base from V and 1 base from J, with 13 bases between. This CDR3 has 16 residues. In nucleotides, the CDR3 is TGCGCCAGCAGCCAAGCTGCCCCCGGAGAGAACACTGAAGCTTTCTTT. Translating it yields CASSQAAPGENTEAFF.

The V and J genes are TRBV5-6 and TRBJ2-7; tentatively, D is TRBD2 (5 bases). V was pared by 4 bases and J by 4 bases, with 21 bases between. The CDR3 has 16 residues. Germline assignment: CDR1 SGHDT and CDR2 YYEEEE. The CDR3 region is CASSGAGSRTLYEQYV. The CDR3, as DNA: TGTGCCAGCAGCGGAGCCGGGTCACGGACTTTATACGAGCAGTACGTC.

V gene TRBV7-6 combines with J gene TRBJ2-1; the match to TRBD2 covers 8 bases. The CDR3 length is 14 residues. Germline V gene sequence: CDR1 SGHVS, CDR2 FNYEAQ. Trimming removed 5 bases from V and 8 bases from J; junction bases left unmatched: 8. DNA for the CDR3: TGTGCCAGCAGCCGAGCGGGAGCTGTGGATGAGCAGTTCTTC. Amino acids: CASSRAGAVDEQFF.

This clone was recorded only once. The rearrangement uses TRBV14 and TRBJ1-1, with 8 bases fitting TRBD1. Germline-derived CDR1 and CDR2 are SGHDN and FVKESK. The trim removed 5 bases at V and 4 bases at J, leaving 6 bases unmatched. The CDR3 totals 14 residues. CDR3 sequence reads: CASSNLQGGTEAFF. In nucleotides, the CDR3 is TGTGCCAGCAGCAATTTACAGGGGGGCACTGAAGCTTTCTTT.

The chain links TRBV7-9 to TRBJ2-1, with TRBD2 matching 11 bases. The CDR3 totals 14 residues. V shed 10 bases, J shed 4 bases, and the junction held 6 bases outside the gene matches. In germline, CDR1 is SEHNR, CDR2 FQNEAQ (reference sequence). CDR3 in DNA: TGTGCCACCGAGACTAGCGGGAATTACAATGAGCAGTTCTTC. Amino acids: CATETSGNYNEQFF.

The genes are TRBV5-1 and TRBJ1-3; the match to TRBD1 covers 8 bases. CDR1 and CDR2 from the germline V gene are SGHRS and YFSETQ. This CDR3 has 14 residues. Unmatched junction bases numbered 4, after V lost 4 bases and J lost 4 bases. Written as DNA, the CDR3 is TGCGCCAGCAGCACCGGGGACAGGGGAAACACCATATATTTT. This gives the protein CASSTGDRGNTIYF.

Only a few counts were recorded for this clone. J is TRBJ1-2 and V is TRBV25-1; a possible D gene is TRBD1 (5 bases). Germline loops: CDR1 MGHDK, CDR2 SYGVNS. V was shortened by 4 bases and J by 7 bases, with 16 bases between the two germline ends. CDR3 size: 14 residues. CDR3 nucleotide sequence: TGTGCCAGCAGTGCCCAGGGTTGGGTCTCTGGCTACACCTTC. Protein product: CASSAQGWVSGYTF.

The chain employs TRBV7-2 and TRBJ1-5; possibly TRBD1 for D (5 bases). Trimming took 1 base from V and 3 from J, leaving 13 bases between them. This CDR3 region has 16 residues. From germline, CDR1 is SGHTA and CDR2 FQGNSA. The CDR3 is CASSLVDGRDNQPQHF. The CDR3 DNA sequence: TGTGCCAGCAGCTTAGTAGATGGCAGGGACAATCAGCCCCAGCATTTT.

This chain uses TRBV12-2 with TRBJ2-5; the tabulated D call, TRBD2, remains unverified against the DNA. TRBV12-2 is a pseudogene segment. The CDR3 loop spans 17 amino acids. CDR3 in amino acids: CASRPASSAGEQETQYF. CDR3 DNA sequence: TGTGCAAGTCGCCCCGCGAGTTCGGCGGGAGAGCAAGAGACCCAGTACTTC.

CDR3: CATSGRGLWETQYF. The CDR3, as DNA: TGTGCCACCAGCGGGCGGGGCCTTTGGGAGACCCAGTACTTC. The chain employs TRBV15 and TRBJ2-5, with a weak D call TRBD2 (6 bases). V shed 5 bases and J shed 5 bases, with 15 bases lying between them. This CDR3 comprises 14 residues. Germline CDR1 LNHNV, CDR2 YYDKDF (reference sequence).

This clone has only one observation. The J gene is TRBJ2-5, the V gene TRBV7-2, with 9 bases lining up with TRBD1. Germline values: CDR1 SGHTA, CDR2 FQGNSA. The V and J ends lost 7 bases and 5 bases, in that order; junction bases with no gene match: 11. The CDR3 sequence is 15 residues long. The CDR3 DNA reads TGTGCCAGCACTGGAGGGGGACAGGGTTGGGAGACCCAGTACTTC. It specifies CASTGGGQGWETQYF.

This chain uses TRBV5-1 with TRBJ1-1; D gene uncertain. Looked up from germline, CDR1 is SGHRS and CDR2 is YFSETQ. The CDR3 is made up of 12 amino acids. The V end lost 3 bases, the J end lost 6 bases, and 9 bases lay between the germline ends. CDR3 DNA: TGCGCCAGCAGCTACGGAGGTGCTGAAGCTTTCTTT. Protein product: CASSYGGAEAFF. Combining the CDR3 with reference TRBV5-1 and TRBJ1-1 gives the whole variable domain KAGVTQTPRYLIKTRGQQVTLSCSPISGHRSVSWYQQTPGQGLQFLFEYFSETQRNKGNFPGRFSGRQFSNSRSEMNVSTLELGDSALYLCASSYGGAEAFFGQGTRLTVV.

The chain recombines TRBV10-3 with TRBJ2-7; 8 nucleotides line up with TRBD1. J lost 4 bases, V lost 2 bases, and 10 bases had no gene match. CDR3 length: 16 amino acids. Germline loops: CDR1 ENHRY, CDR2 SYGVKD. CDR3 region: CAISEAEGQGEYEQYF. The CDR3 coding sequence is TGTGCCATCAGTGAGGCTGAAGGACAGGGAGAGTACGAGCAGTACTTC.

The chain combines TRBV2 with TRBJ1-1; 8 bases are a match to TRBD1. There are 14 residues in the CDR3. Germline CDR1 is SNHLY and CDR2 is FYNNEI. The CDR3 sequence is CADGQGDFTTEAFF. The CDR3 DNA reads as TGTGCAGACGGACAGGGAGACTTTACGACTGAAGCTTTCTTT.

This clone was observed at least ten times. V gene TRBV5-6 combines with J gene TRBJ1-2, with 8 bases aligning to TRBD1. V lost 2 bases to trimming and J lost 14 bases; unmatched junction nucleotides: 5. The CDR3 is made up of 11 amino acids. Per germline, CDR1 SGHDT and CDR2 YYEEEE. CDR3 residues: CASSFRTGRTF. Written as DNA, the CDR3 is TGTGCCAGCAGCTTTCGGACAGGGAGAACCTTC. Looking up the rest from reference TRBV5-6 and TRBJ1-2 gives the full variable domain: DAGVTQSPTHLIKTRGQQVTLRCSPKSGHDTVSWYQQALGQGPQFIFQYYEEEERQRGNFPDRFSGHQFPNYSSELNVNALLLGDSALYLCASSFRTGRTFGSGTRLTVV.

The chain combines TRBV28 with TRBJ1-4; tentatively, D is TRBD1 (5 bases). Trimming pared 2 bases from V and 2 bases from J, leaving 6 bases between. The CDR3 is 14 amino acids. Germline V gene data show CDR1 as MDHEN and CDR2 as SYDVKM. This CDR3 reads CASSLGGTNEKLFF. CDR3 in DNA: TGTGCCAGCAGTTTAGGGGGGACTAATGAAAAACTGTTTTTT. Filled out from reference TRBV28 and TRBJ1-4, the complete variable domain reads DVKVTQSSRYLVKRTGEKVFLECVQDMDHENMFWYRQDPGLGLRLIYFSYDVKMKEKGDIPEGYSVSREKKERFSLILESASTNQTSMYLCASSLGGTNEKLFFGSGTQLSVL.